The T cell receptor beta chain under discussion was sequenced for a study of blood T cell repertoires in COVID-19. Study-level background: Collection of acute and convalescent COVID-19 samples took place in the United States, Italy and Spain.

Per the study methods: By means of reference gene primer amplification, nucleated cell counts were estimated. Libraries were prepared by immunoSEQ multiplex PCR; TCRdb keeps only in-frame clonotypes and omits some of them. Clone size and V and J calls were adopted from that table, with D and trimming inferred from the DNA. The sample carries around 71,000 clones, around nine tenths recorded once. There are 12 residues in the CDR3. CDR1 and CDR2 from the germline V gene are MNHEY and SMNVEV (reference sequence). V lost 5 bases, J lost 4 bases, and 8 bases lay in between. This TCR came from a woman between 55 and 75 years old with acute or convalescent COVID-19. Sequenced: peripheral blood. V is TRBV27 and J is TRBJ1-1; D unresolved. The DNA for the CDR3 is TGTGCCAGCAGTCTCCGCGGCACTGAAGCTTTCTTT. Amino acid sequence: CASSLRGTEAFF.